This T cell receptor beta chain was identified during a study of blood T cell repertoires in COVID-19. Study-level background: Sites in the United States, Italy and Spain provided acute and convalescent COVID-19 samples. From T cells, B-cell-depleted T cells, or PBMCs came the material, which was cDNA or gDNA.

Methods used by the authors: Amplification from reference gene primers served as the basis for estimated nucleated cell counts. Method: immunoSEQ multiplex PCR; TCRdb's copy keeps in-frame clones and lacks some. D and trimming were read from the DNA, whereas the V and J calls and clone size are those reported in that table. This sample has about 240,000 clones, with 75% to 85% found just once. The germline V gene has CDR1 KGHDR and CDR2 SFDVKD. This CDR3 is built from 15 residues. Trimming removed 1 base from V and 5 bases from J; junction bases left unmatched: 6. The chain employs TRBV24-1 and TRBJ2-7, with 8 positions matching TRBD1. The sequenced material came from peripheral blood. This sequence originates from a woman in her sixties or seventies with acute or convalescent COVID-19. CDR3 protein: CATSDFGQGANEQYF. CDR3 nucleotides: TGTGCCACCAGTGATTTCGGACAGGGAGCAAACGAGCAGTACTTC.